The 20 T cell receptor beta chains below come from one sample, sequenced in a study of T cell repertoires in cytomegalovirus infection. Which antigens these TCRs recognize remains unknown. TCRdb re-called the reads with MiXCR, one entry per CDR3 protein. The data hold roughly 350,000 distinct CDR3 sequences, with roughly a third observed a single time. Sample: cultured PBMCs, taken from culture after CMV antigen stimulation. The receptors were sampled from a human donor in good health (CMV status not recorded). Some clones in this sample may be carry-over from other donors' samples.

The chain uses TRBV7-8 and TRBJ2-7; TRBD1 aligns across 9 bases. Germline V gives CDR1 SGHVS, CDR2 FQNEAQ. The CDR3 is 15 residues long. V lost 4 bases and J lost 7; bases outside the gene matches: 11. This chain's CDR3 is CASSSPWSDRGEQYV. The CDR3 nucleotides read TGTGCCAGCAGCTCCCCGTGGTCGGACAGGGGTGAGCAGTACGTC.

The chain uses TRBV6-5 and TRBJ1-5; D is possibly TRBD1 (5 bases). The CDR3 extends over 15 amino acids. CDR1 and CDR2 from the germline V gene are MNHEY and SVGAGI. The V gene lost 4 bases and the J gene lost 2 bases, with 12 bases spanning the gap. CDR3 DNA sequence: TGTGCCAGCAGTTCGGGGGGTGAGGGCAATCAGCCCCAGCATTTT. It codes for CASSSGGEGNQPQHF.

This clonotype was seen just once. V usage is TRBV7-2 and J usage is TRBJ1-1; D not resolved. Germline values: CDR1 SGHTA, CDR2 FQGNSA. This CDR3 has 14 residues. The V end was cut by 2 bases, the J end by 2 bases, with 9 bases between. This CDR3 reads CASSLFPENTEAFF. The CDR3 bases are TGTGCCAGCAGCTTATTCCCAGAAAACACTGAAGCTTTCTTT.

In the case of this clonotype: This may be a read error, as it is one base from a much larger clone. The V gene is TRBV2, the J gene TRBJ2-3; the match to TRBD1 covers 7 bases. CDR1 is SNHLY and CDR2 is FYNNEI in the germline V gene. CDR3 length: 13 residues. CDR3 nucleotides: TGTGCCAGCAGCCGACAGGGTACAGATACGCTGTATTTT. As protein: CASSRQGTDTLYF. Variable domain in full (rest from reference TRBV2 and TRBJ2-3): EPEVTQTPSHQVTQMGQEVILRCVPISNHLYFYWYRQILGQKVEFLVSFYNNEISEKSEIFDDQFSVERPDGSNFTLKIRSTKLEDSAMYFCASSRQGTDTLYFGPGTRLTVL.

The rearrangement joins TRBV7-3 to TRBJ1-3; D uncertain. V lost 5 bases, J lost 1 base, and 6 bases lay in between. CDR1 and CDR2 from the germline V gene are SGHTA and FQGTGA. This CDR3 comprises 13 residues. DNA for the CDR3: TGTGCCAGCAGCCAGGTGTCTGGAAACACCATATATTTT. Encoded protein: CASSQVSGNTIYF. The full variable domain, with the rest looked up from reference TRBV7-3 and TRBJ1-3, is GAGVSQTPSNKVTEKGKYVELRCDPISGHTALYWYRQSLGQGPEFLIYFQGTGAADDSGLPNDRFFAVRPEGSVSTLKIQRTERGDSAVYLCASSQVSGNTIYFGEGSWLTVV.

V usage is TRBV10-3 and J usage is TRBJ2-7; 10 positions match TRBD2. With 3 bases clipped from V and 7 bases from J, the junction kept 3 bases outside the gene matches. This CDR3 is built from 13 residues. Germline-derived CDR1 and CDR2 are ENHRY and SYGVKD. The CDR3 coding sequence is TGTGCCATCAGTGACCTAGCGGGGGATGAGCAGTACGTC. Protein: CAISDLAGDEQYV.

This clonotype turned up a few times. The CDR3 reads CASSTFVGTSDSYNEQFF. In DNA, the CDR3 is TGTGCCAGCAGTACGTTTGTAGGGACTAGCGACTCCTACAATGAGCAGTTCTTC. This chain uses TRBV6-2 or TRBV6-3 with TRBJ2-1; TRBD2 aligns across 10 bases. CDR1 is MNHEY and CDR2 is SVGEGT in the germline V gene. This CDR3 has 18 residues. V lost 5 bases, J lost 0 bases, and 10 bases stayed unmatched.

Only a few counts were recorded for this clonotype. The rearrangement links TRBV11-1 to TRBJ2-3; D call uncertain. The CDR3 sequence is 14 residues long. Germline lookup yields CDR1 SGHAT and CDR2 FQDESV (reference sequence). V was shortened by 6 bases and J by 6 bases, with 16 bases between the two germline ends. CDR3 sequence reads: CASRTNSPKDTQYF. The CDR3 bases are TGTGCCAGCAGAACTAATAGCCCTAAGGATACGCAGTATTTT. The complete variable domain, with remaining parts taken from reference TRBV11-1 and TRBJ2-3, reads EAEVAQSPRYKITEKSQAVAFWCDPISGHATLYWYRQILGQGPELLVQFQDESVVDDSQLPKDRFSAERLKGVDSTLKIQPAELGDSAMYLCASRTNSPKDTQYFGPGTRLTVL.

This clonotype has at least ten counts. The chain has TRBV7-2 and TRBJ1-2; maybe TRBD1 (5 bases). Looked up from germline, CDR1 is SGHTA and CDR2 is FQGNSA. The CDR3 sequence is 15 residues long. The V gene lost 5 bases and the J gene lost 6 bases, with 19 bases spanning the gap. The CDR3 bases are TGTGCCAGCAGCCCTCTTAACGGGGGAGTGGATGGCTACACCTTC. It translates to CASSPLNGGVDGYTF.

This clonotype was found a few times. This chain joins TRBV11-2 and TRBJ2-3; 12 bases are shared with TRBD1. V shed 2 bases, J shed 4 bases, and the junction held 4 bases outside the gene matches. From germline, CDR1 is SGHAT and CDR2 FQNNGV. CDR3 size: 16 residues. The CDR3 region is CASSLFGTGGADTQYF. DNA of the CDR3: TGTGCCAGCAGCTTATTCGGGACAGGGGGCGCAGATACGCAGTATTTT.

The chain links TRBV4-1 to TRBJ2-5; 8 bases fit TRBD2. CDR3 length: 16 residues. The V and J ends lost 1 base and 2 bases, in that order; junction bases with no gene match: 6. The germline gives CDR1 MGHRA, CDR2 YSYEKL. This chain's CDR3 is CASSQGGTSGQETQYF. The CDR3 bases are TGCGCCAGCAGCCAAGGGGGAACTAGCGGTCAAGAGACCCAGTACTTC.

This clonotype was seen a few times. CDR3 nucleotide sequence: TGTGCCAGCAGTAAACAGGGGTGGGAGACCCAGTACTTC. It specifies CASSKQGWETQYF. The gene calls are TRBV28 and TRBJ2-5, with 7 bases identical to TRBD1. CDR1 MDHEN and CDR2 SYDVKM come from the germline V gene. J gave up 5 bases and V 5 bases, and 5 bases lay outside the gene matches. This CDR3 spans 13 amino acids.

This clonotype came up a few times. The V call is TRBV4-3, the J call TRBJ2-3; the D is unclear. CDR1 and CDR2 (germline): LGHNA, YSLEER. This CDR3 has 14 residues. V lost 8 bases, J lost 2 bases, and 14 bases lay in between. The CDR3 nucleotides are TGCGCCAGCGCCGGGCGTAGGTCCACAGATACGCAGTATTTT. It is translated as CASAGRRSTDTQYF.

The table lists this clonotype with a few counts. The rearrangement joins TRBV27 to TRBJ2-7, with 10 bases fitting TRBD2. Trimming took 2 bases from V and 3 from J; bases not matched to a gene: 10. The CDR3 is 17 residues long. The germline gives CDR1 MNHEY, CDR2 SMNVEV (reference sequence). This CDR3 is CASSLRPTSGRFYEQYF. The DNA for the CDR3 is TGTGCCAGCAGTTTACGACCGACTAGCGGGCGATTCTACGAGCAGTACTTC.

The chain carries TRBV11-1 and TRBJ2-7, with 7 bases aligning to TRBD2. There are 16 residues in the CDR3. After removal of 3 bases from V and 3 bases from J, the junction contained 11 bases not matched to a gene. Per the germline V gene, CDR1 is SGHAT and CDR2 is FQDESV (reference sequence). CDR3 in DNA: TGTGCCAGCAGCTTGGGCAGGCAGGGACTAATCTACGAGCAGTACTTC. The encoded protein is CASSLGRQGLIYEQYF.

Remarks on this clonotype: The junction departs from germline at one end; a sequencing error may be responsible. The chain has TRBV6-1 and TRBJ2-1, with 12 bases lining up with TRBD2. Germline V CDR1 and CDR2: MNHNS, SASEGT. This CDR3 is built from 14 residues. The CDR3 nucleotides are TGTGCCAGAAGTGCCCTAGCGGGAGGGGGTGAGCAGTTCTTC. Amino acids: CARSALAGGGEQFF.

This clonotype was observed at least ten times. The CDR3 coding sequence is TGTGCCAGCAGCGTATACGACAGGGGCGAGGATTCACCCCTCCACTTT. Its translation: CASSVYDRGEDSPLHF. The chain employs TRBV9 and TRBJ1-6; TRBD1 matches 8 bases. The CDR3 sequence is 16 residues long. CDR1 is SGDLS and CDR2 is YYNGEE in the germline V gene. The trim removed 1 base at V and 8 bases at J, leaving 8 bases unmatched.

This clonotype has at least ten counts. The J gene is TRBJ2-7, the V gene TRBV7-2; D possibly corresponds to TRBD2 (6 bases). The germline V gene encodes CDR1 SGHTA and CDR2 FQGNSA. V was clipped by 3 bases and J by 3 bases, with 9 bases between them. The CDR3 totals 13 residues. The CDR3: CASSFGGSYEQYF. CDR3 in DNA: TGTGCCAGCAGCTTCGGAGGGAGCTACGAGCAGTACTTC. The entire variable domain, with the rest obtained from reference TRBV7-2 and TRBJ2-7, is as follows: GAGVSQSPSNKVTEKGKDVELRCDPISGHTALYWYRQSLGQGLEFLIYFQGNSAPDKSGLPSDRFSAERTGGSVSTLTIQRTQQEDSAVYLCASSFGGSYEQYFGPGTRLTVT.

This clonotype was found a few times. The chain's CDR3 is CASSLGGLVYGYTF. CDR3 DNA: TGTGCCAGCAGCTTAGGGGGGTTAGTCTATGGCTACACCTTC. The V gene is TRBV7-8, the J gene TRBJ1-2; possible D gene TRBD1, 5 bases. Germline V CDR1 and CDR2: SGHVS, FQNEAQ. V dropped 1 base and J dropped 4 bases, with 10 bases sitting between them. This CDR3 comprises 14 residues.

This clonotype was seen many times. The chain couples TRBV7-9 to TRBJ2-3; 10 bases align to TRBD2. CDR1 and CDR2 (germline): SEHNR, FQNEAQ (reference sequence). The CDR3 has 17 amino acids. The V and J ends lost 5 bases and 3 bases, in that order; junction bases with no gene match: 11. The CDR3: CASSHRTALAGTDTQYF. CDR3 coding DNA: TGTGCCAGCAGCCACCGGACAGCACTAGCGGGAACAGATACGCAGTATTTT.